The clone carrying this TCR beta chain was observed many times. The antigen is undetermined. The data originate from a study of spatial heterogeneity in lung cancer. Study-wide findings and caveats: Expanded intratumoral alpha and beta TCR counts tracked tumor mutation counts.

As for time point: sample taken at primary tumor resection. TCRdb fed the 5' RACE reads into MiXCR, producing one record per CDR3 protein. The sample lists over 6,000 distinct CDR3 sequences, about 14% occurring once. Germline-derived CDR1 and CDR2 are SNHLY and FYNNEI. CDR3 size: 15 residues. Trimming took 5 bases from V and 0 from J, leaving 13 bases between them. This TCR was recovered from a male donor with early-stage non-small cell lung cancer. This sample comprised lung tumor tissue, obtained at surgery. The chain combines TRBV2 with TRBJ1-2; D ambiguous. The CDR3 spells CASSPYGASNYGYTF. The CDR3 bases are TGTGCCAGCAGTCCTTACGGAGCTTCTAACTATGGCTACACCTTC.